The present entry profiles one TCR beta chain with its context. This sample is drawn from a study of blood T cell repertoires in COVID-19. Study-level information: COVID-19 samples, acute and convalescent, were from the United States, Italy and Spain.

The ends were cut back, 8 bases at V and 2 bases at J, with 13 bases in the middle. Germline loops: CDR1 MDHEN, CDR2 SYDVKM. This CDR3 comprises 13 residues. Produced via immunoSEQ multiplex PCR; TCRdb's table is partial and in-frame only. In the table there are approximately 230,000 clones, around 88% of which are singletons. The sequenced sample consisted of peripheral blood. This TCR derives from a man aged 80 or over with acute or convalescent COVID-19. The chain has TRBV28 and TRBJ2-7, with D perhaps TRBD1 (5 bases). CDR3 coding DNA: TGTGCCAGCTCAGGGATCCCCCCCTACGAGCAGTACTTC. It encodes CASSGIPPYEQYF.